The next 12 T cell receptor beta chains were all read from a single sample in a study of Tregs in tolerant kidney transplant recipients. Sequenced by immunoSEQ multiplex PCR; TCRdb stores in-frame clones only, minus some. The sample contains about 240,000 clones, roughly 84% of which appear only once. The sequenced material came from CD4+ T cells from blood. The receptors stem from a human donor in good health.

The chain couples TRBV7-2 to TRBJ1-2; D may be TRBD1 (5 bases). Trimming removed 1 base at V and 2 bases at J, with 20 bases between. The CDR3 is 18 residues long. The germline gives CDR1 SGHTA, CDR2 FQGNSA. Here the CDR3 DNA reads TGTGCCAGCAGCTTAGAAGGGGCCCTCGTCTTTGTAAACTATGGCTACACCTTC. Translated: CASSLEGALVFVNYGYTF.

The chain couples TRBV10-3 to TRBJ1-6, with 8 bases that match TRBD1. The CDR3 has 14 amino acids. V shed 6 bases, J shed 4 bases, and the junction held 2 bases outside the gene matches. Germline loops: CDR1 ENHRY, CDR2 SYGVKD. The CDR3 DNA reads TGTGCCATCAGGACAGGGGTATATAATTCACCCCTCCACTTT. This codes for CAIRTGVYNSPLHF.

V and J are TRBV23-1 and TRBJ2-2, with D maybe TRBD1 (5 bases). TRBV23-1 is noted as an ORF with a role that remains uncertain. V dropped 3 bases and J dropped 8 bases, with 28 bases sitting between them. CDR3 length: 19 residues. Here the CDR3 DNA reads TGCGCCAGCAGTCAGCCGAACCCCAGGGCGCTAATTCCAGAAGGGGAGCTGTTTTTT. Translating it yields CASSQPNPRALIPEGELFF.

This clone came up a few times. The CDR3 nucleotides read TGTGCCAGCCGGGGAACCTATGGCTACACCTTC. Amino acid sequence: CASRGTYGYTF. The chain joins TRBV27 to TRBJ1-2; D ambiguous. V dropped 8 bases and J dropped 4 bases, with 8 bases sitting between them. The CDR3 totals 11 residues. Germline CDR1 reads MNHEY; CDR2 reads SMNVEV (reference sequence).

The gene calls are TRBV4-2 and TRBJ1-3; D is perhaps TRBD1 (6 bases). The V gene lost 0 bases and the J gene lost 4 bases, with 13 bases spanning the gap. The CDR3 totals 16 residues. Germline CDR1 LGHNA, CDR2 YNFKEQ. This chain's CDR3 is CASSQDYQGRGNTIYF. The CDR3 DNA sequence: TGTGCCAGCAGCCAAGATTATCAGGGGCGGGGAAACACCATATATTTT.

The chain links TRBV6-1 to TRBJ2-7; D call uncertain. The ends were cut back, 2 bases at V and 0 bases at J, with 8 bases in the middle. Germline assignment: CDR1 MNHNS and CDR2 SASEGT. The CDR3 runs 14 residues. The CDR3 nucleotides read TGTGCCAGCAGTGAAATGCACAGCTCCTACGAGCAGTACTTC. Translating gives CASSEMHSSYEQYF.

J is TRBJ1-4 and V is TRBV19, with D possibly being TRBD1 (5 bases). The CDR3 totals 14 residues. V lost 7 bases, J lost 2 bases, and 11 bases lay in between. Germline CDR1 reads LNHDA; CDR2 reads SQIVND (reference sequence). For the CDR3, the DNA is TGTGCCAGTATATGGGGGGGGACTAATGAAAAACTGTTTTTT. Amino acids: CASIWGGTNEKLFF. The variable domain in full, with the rest retrieved from reference TRBV19 and TRBJ1-4, is DGGITQSPKYLFRKEGQNVTLSCEQNLNHDAMYWYRQDPGQGLRLIYYSQIVNDFQKGDIAEGYSVSREKKESFPLTVTSAQKNPTAFYLCASIWGGTNEKLFFGSGTQLSVL.

The J gene is TRBJ1-1, the V gene TRBV29-1; a possible D gene is TRBD1 (5 bases). The CDR3 contains 12 residues. Trimming cost V 7 bases and J 0 bases, with 9 bases left between them. The germline gives CDR1 SQVTM, CDR2 ANQGSEA. CDR3 DNA sequence: TGCAGCGCCCTGACAGTGAACACTGAAGCTTTCTTT. Its protein product is CSALTVNTEAFF.

This chain joins TRBV6-1 and TRBJ1-4, with 7 bases lining up with TRBD1. The CDR3 length is 13 residues. V was clipped by 7 bases and J by 3 bases; unmatched bases: 2. Germline V gene lookup returns CDR1 MNHNS and CDR2 SASEGT. The CDR3 DNA is TGTGCCAGCAACAGGGGAGCTAATGAAAAACTGTTTTTT. Amino acid sequence: CASNRGANEKLFF.

This clone appeared once. The V gene is TRBV7-6, the J gene TRBJ1-3, with a possible D match to TRBD1 (5 bases). The V end was cut by 5 bases, the J end by 0 bases, with 8 bases between. CDR3 length: 14 amino acids. Per the germline V gene, CDR1 is SGHVS and CDR2 is FNYEAQ. The CDR3 DNA sequence: TGTGCCAGCAGCAGCAGGGCCTCTGGAAACACCATATATTTT. Its protein is CASSSRASGNTIYF.

The J gene is TRBJ2-7, the V gene TRBV5-6; D not resolved. V was shortened by 3 bases and J by 5 bases, with 6 bases between the two germline ends. The CDR3 consists of 11 residues. The germline gives CDR1 SGHDT, CDR2 YYEEEE. The CDR3 nucleotides read TGTGCCAGCAGCTGGGTGGACGAGCAGTACTTC. Encoded protein: CASSWVDEQYF.

In this sample, this clone turned up once. The V call is TRBV5-1, the J call TRBJ2-5, with 8 bases matching TRBD1. The J segment lost 5 bases and the V segment lost 0 bases, leaving 6 bases of the junction unmatched. Germline lookup yields CDR1 SGHRS and CDR2 YFSETQ. This CDR3 has 15 amino acids. In DNA, the CDR3 is TGCGCCAGCAGCTTGGGGGCAGGGGGCCGGGAGACCCAGTACTTC. It encodes CASSLGAGGRETQYF.